A selection of T cell receptor beta chains follows, all from one sample in a study of siplizumab effects on memory and regulatory T cells. Assay: immunoSEQ multiplex PCR; the TCRdb copy retains only in-frame clones and omits some. The table has some 110,000 clones, roughly 94% seen once. What was sequenced was non-Treg CD4+ T cells sorted from blood. All receptors come from a human donor in good health. CDR3s include the opening cysteine and the closing phenylalanine or tryptophan. Each record gives: V gene, clone size, J gene, D gene, CDR3 DNA, CDR3 protein. D genes are given only for firm matches. Part of the rows lack a size; the others show once, few, many or a class for expanded clones.

V: TRBV5-1
size: .
J: TRBJ2-7
D: .
DNA: TGCGCCAGCAGCTTGGCCGGGGACATTACCTACGAGCAGTACTTC
CDR3: CASSLAGDITYEQYF

V: TRBV28
size: .
J: TRBJ2-1
D: .
DNA: TGTGCCAGCAGTCCACAGCCCTTCACTAGCAGAGACAATGAGCAGTTCTTC
CDR3: CASSPQPFTSRDNEQFF

V: TRBV4-2
size: .
J: TRBJ1-6
D: .
DNA: TGTGCCAGCGCCAAAGCAGGGGCAGGCAATTCACCCCTCCACTTT
CDR3: CASAKAGAGNSPLHF

V: TRBV11-2
size: .
J: TRBJ2-5
D: TRBD1
DNA: TGTGCCAGCAGCTTAGATCCGCAGGGGGCCCAGTACTTC
CDR3: CASSLDPQGAQYF

V: TRBV28
size: .
J: TRBJ1-4
D: .
DNA: TGTGCCAGCAGTTTCCTAGGACGCGGGGGGGATGAAAAACTGTTTTTT
CDR3: CASSFLGRGGDEKLFF

V: TRBV12-5
size: .
J: TRBJ2-5
D: TRBD1
DNA: TGTGCTAGTGGTTTGAGGCAGGGGGCAGAGACCCAGTACTTC
CDR3: CASGLRQGAETQYF

V: TRBV2
size: .
J: TRBJ2-5
D: TRBD1
DNA: TGTGCCAGCCGAGGACAGGCCGACCAAGAGACCCAGTACTTC
CDR3: CASRGQADQETQYF

V: TRBV12-5
size: once
J: TRBJ2-7
D: .
DNA: TGTGCTAGTGGTTTGGGGCCTGCACCAGCTACCTTTCTTTCCTACGAGCAGTACTTC
CDR3: CASGLGPAPATFLSYEQYF

V: TRBV2
size: .
J: TRBJ1-3
D: .
DNA: TGTGCCAGCAGTGAACAGGGAGCTGGAAACACCATATATTTT
CDR3: CASSEQGAGNTIYF

V: TRBV10-1
size: .
J: TRBJ1-5
D: .
DNA: TGCGCCAAACTAAGGGGAGTTCATCAGCCCCAGCATTTT
CDR3: CAKLRGVHQPQHF

V: TRBV10-3
size: .
J: TRBJ1-2
D: .
DNA: TGTGCCATCAGTGAGTCAAAGGGAGACATCGTTAACTATGGCTACACCTTC
CDR3: CAISESKGDIVNYGYTF

V: TRBV25-1
size: .
J: TRBJ1-2
D: .
DNA: TGTGCCAGCAGTTCAGCAGGGTCAGCTAACTATGGCTACACCTTC
CDR3: CASSSAGSANYGYTF

V: TRBV7-2
size: .
J: TRBJ2-1
D: .
DNA: TGTGCCAGCAGCTCGGGACCCAACAATGAGCAGTTCTTC
CDR3: CASSSGPNNEQFF

V: TRBV19
size: .
J: TRBJ2-1
D: .
DNA: TGTGCCAGTAGCCCACCGACGTACTTGGGGCAGTTCTTC
CDR3: CASSPPTYLGQFF

V: TRBV5-1
size: .
J: TRBJ2-7
D: .
DNA: TGCGCCAGCAGCTTGACTAGCTACGAGCAGTACTTC
CDR3: CASSLTSYEQYF

V: TRBV5-1
size: .
J: TRBJ2-7
D: TRBD2
DNA: TGCGCCAGCAGCTTGACTAGCGGGAGCTACGAGCAGTACTTC
CDR3: CASSLTSGSYEQYF

V: TRBV19
size: .
J: TRBJ2-7
D: .
DNA: TGTGCCAGTAGTCTTACGGGAGTAAGTGGCGAGCAGTACTTC
CDR3: CASSLTGVSGEQYF

V: TRBV7-9
size: .
J: TRBJ1-5
D: .
DNA: TGTGCCAGCAGCTTGGTTCGAGGGTCGGCCAATCAGCCCCAGCATTTT
CDR3: CASSLVRGSANQPQHF

V: TRBV5-1
size: .
J: TRBJ2-6
D: TRBD1
DNA: TGCGCCAGCAGCCAGCTTCTGACAGGGGGCTCTGGGGCCAACGTCCTGACTTTC
CDR3: CASSQLLTGGSGANVLTF

V: TRBV4-2
size: .
J: TRBJ2-7
D: .
DNA: TGTGCCAGCAGCCAAGATATAGGACCGTACGAGCAGTACTTC
CDR3: CASSQDIGPYEQYF

V: TRBV11-2
size: .
J: TRBJ2-5
D: TRBD1
DNA: TGTGCCAGCAGCTTAGGGTCAGGGGGTTGGGAGACCCAGTACTTC
CDR3: CASSLGSGGWETQYF

V: TRBV19
size: .
J: TRBJ2-2
D: TRBD1
DNA: TGTGCCACCCGGACAGGGGGGGTTGTCACCGGGGAGCTGTTTTTT
CDR3: CATRTGGVVTGELFF